This entry concerns a single T cell receptor beta chain. Its antigen remains unidentified. TCRdb reprocessed the reads via MiXCR and lists one record per CDR3 protein. The table includes approximately 990,000 distinct CDR3 sequences, under 40% detected once. These data belong to a study of T cell repertoires in cytomegalovirus infection. The V gene lost 6 bases and the J gene lost 7 bases, with 7 bases spanning the gap. The CDR3 contains 11 residues. Germline V lookup: CDR1 SNHLY, CDR2 FYNNEI. Study conclusions and caveats: Dominant in the ex vivo response were TCR beta clonotypes restricted by HLA-C and specific for CMV.

The chain carries TRBV2 and TRBJ1-3; the D gene is possibly TRBD1 (5 bases). The sample here was cultured CD8+ T cells from PBMCs, taken from culture after CMV antigen stimulation. This TCR came from a human donor in good health (CMV status not recorded). Some clones in this sample may be carry-over from other donors' samples. This chain's CDR3 is CASRGANTIYF. The DNA for the CDR3 is TGTGCCAGCAGAGGGGCTAACACCATATATTTT.